This TCR beta chain was sequenced during a study of CD8 T cells in ankylosing spondylitis. Study-wide findings and caveats: Disease-linked clones bore a CD8+ phenotype and were relatively rare in peripheral blood. It was reported that disease-linked clones were significantly enriched in matched ankylosing spondylitis synovial fluid. Typical of ankylosing spondylitis blood, it appeared, was a TCR beta motif of under 10 highly homologous variants.

The CDR3 extends over 13 amino acids. CDR1 SGHAT and CDR2 FQDESV come from the germline V gene (reference sequence). The J segment lost 6 bases and the V segment lost 7 bases, leaving 8 bases of the junction unmatched. Quantitative 5'-RACE with molecular barcodes produced the TCR beta libraries. MiXCR, applied by TCRdb to the 5' RACE reads, yields one record per CDR3 protein. This table has around 140,000 distinct CDR3 sequences, over 9.5% appearing once. Comment on this clonotype: Its specificity is not known.

The sequence was obtained from a female donor with ankylosing spondylitis or in good health (not recorded which). Sequencing was performed on blood, either unsorted or a sorted T cell fraction (not recorded which). This chain uses TRBV11-1 with TRBJ1-1; TRBD1 agrees at 7 bases. CDR3 coding DNA: TGTGCCAGCAACCTCGACAGGGTCCCTGAAGCTTTCTTT. Translation: CASNLDRVPEAFF.